This T cell receptor beta chain was recovered during a study of STAT5B mutations in CD4+ large granular lymphocyte leukemia. Findings of the study overall: 8/27 top patient clones versus 2/35 control clones were TRBV06-family.

On this clone itself: Its antigen is not identified.

The assay was run at survey level. Sequenced by immunoSEQ multiplex PCR; TCRdb stores in-frame clones only, minus some. The sample holds around 37,000 clones, about 80% seen once. Germline V gene data show CDR1 as SGHVS and CDR2 as FQNEAQ. CDR3 size: 12 residues. V was shortened by 1 base and J by 8 bases, with 5 bases between the two germline ends. The sequence derives from a human donor in good health. Sequenced: CD4+ T cells from blood buffy coats. The chain links TRBV7-8 to TRBJ1-4, with D possibly TRBD1 on 5 matching bases. The CDR3: CASSLGGEKLFF. Written as DNA, the CDR3 is TGTGCCAGCAGCTTAGGGGGCGAAAAACTGTTTTTT.